These T cell receptor beta chains were read from a single sample in a study of graft-versus-host responses after intestinal transplantation. Their recognized antigens are unknown. Repertoires were generated with immunoSEQ multiplex PCR, while TCRdb's copy carries only in-frame clones and drops some. The profile shows roughly 70,000 clones, over 75% of them singletons. Sequenced material: unstimulated CD4+ T cells sorted from spleen or lymph node cells, taken before transplant. These receptors originate from a human donor who was the organ donor for an intestinal transplant. The CDR3 runs from the conserved cysteine through the conserved F or W. Fields, in order: D gene, V gene, J gene, clone size, CDR3 protein, CDR3 DNA. The D gene is left open where the match is weak. For some rows the clone size is stated as once, few or many, or as a class when expanded; others skip it.

>NA|TRBV10-3|TRBJ1-1|NA
CAISDLGGEAFF
TGTGCCATCAGTGATCTAGGGGGTGAAGCTTTCTTT
>NA|TRBV19|TRBJ1-2|NA
CASRGLPGYGYTF
TGTGCCAGTAGGGGGCTTCCCGGCTATGGCTACACCTTC
>TRBD1|TRBV28|TRBJ2-1|NA
CASRGTGFNEQFF
TGTGCCAGCAGGGGGACAGGGTTCAATGAGCAGTTCTTC
>TRBD1|TRBV10-3|TRBJ1-2|NA
CATRQGAHYGYTF
TGTGCCACCCGACAGGGGGCTCACTATGGCTACACCTTC
>TRBD2|TRBV7-2|TRBJ2-1|NA
CATTSGPYNEQFF
TGTGCCACGACTAGCGGGCCTTACAATGAGCAGTTCTTC
>NA|TRBV5-6|TRBJ1-1|NA
CASSFRLQGGFTEAFF
TGTGCCAGCAGCTTCAGATTACAGGGTGGGTTCACTGAAGCTTTCTTT
>TRBD2|TRBV6-6|TRBJ2-5|NA
CASTGLAGEETQYF
TGTGCCAGCACCGGACTAGCGGGGGAAGAGACCCAGTACTTC
>NA|TRBV7-3|TRBJ2-2|NA
CASSLKGVTGELFF
TGTGCCAGCAGCTTAAAAGGGGTGACCGGGGAGCTGTTTTTT
>NA|TRBV19|TRBJ1-3|NA
CASSIGFSGNTIYF
TGTGCCAGTAGTATCGGGTTCTCTGGAAACACCATATATTTT
>TRBD1|TRBV5-1|TRBJ1-2|NA
CASSLRQGASYGYTF
TGCGCCAGCAGCTTGAGGCAGGGGGCGTCCTATGGCTACACCTTC
>TRBD1|TRBV9|TRBJ1-5|NA
CASSVGQGSNQPQHF
TGTGCCAGCAGCGTAGGACAGGGAAGCAATCAGCCCCAGCATTTT
>NA|TRBV5-3|TRBJ1-1|NA
CATLRGGNTEAFF
TGTGCCACCCTGAGGGGGGGGAACACTGAAGCTTTCTTT
>NA|TRBV27|TRBJ1-5|NA
CASSPLTVSNQPQHF
TGTGCCAGCAGTCCCTTGACAGTTAGCAATCAGCCCCAGCATTTT
>NA|TRBV5-1|TRBJ2-5|NA
CASSLSRSPTQYF
TGCGCCAGCAGCTTGTCCCGCAGTCCGACCCAGTACTTC
>NA|TRBV7-9|TRBJ1-1|NA
CASSFPAQGRTPRAFF
TGTGCCAGCAGCTTTCCGGCGCAGGGCAGAACACCGCGGGCTTTCTTT
>TRBD1|TRBV29-1|TRBJ2-3|NA
CSASWGTGGLDTQYF
TGCAGCGCATCGTGGGGGACAGGGGGCCTGGATACGCAGTATTTT
>NA|TRBV2|TRBJ2-1|few
CASSDLGGGPYDEQFF
TGTGCCAGCAGTGATTTAGGGGGGGGGCCATATGATGAGCAGTTCTTC
>TRBD1|TRBV6-5|TRBJ1-6|NA
CASRQGNPSPLHF
TGTGCCAGCAGACAGGGGAACCCGTCACCCCTCCACTTT
>NA|TRBV28|TRBJ1-1|NA
CASSTVANTEAFF
TGTGCCAGCAGTACGGTTGCGAACACTGAAGCTTTCTTT
>TRBD2|TRBV6-6|TRBJ2-5|NA
CAIGRYRDQETQYF
TGTGCCATCGGGAGGTACCGGGACCAAGAGACCCAGTACTTC
>NA|TRBV11-2|TRBJ2-1|NA
CASSLGAIYEQFF
TGTGCCAGCAGCTTAGGGGCGATTTATGAGCAGTTCTTC
>TRBD1|TRBV5-1|TRBJ1-1|NA
CASSMDRGLEAFF
TGCGCCAGCAGCATGGACAGGGGGCTTGAAGCTTTCTTT
>TRBD1|TRBV6-1|TRBJ2-1|NA
CASSPLGTGEGEQFF
TGTGCCAGCAGTCCCTTAGGGACAGGGGAAGGTGAGCAGTTCTTC
>TRBD1|TRBV4-2|TRBJ2-5|NA
CASSHLRGQGGGMQETQYF
TGTGCCAGCAGCCACCTCCGCGGACAGGGCGGAGGAATGCAAGAGACCCAGTACTTC
>TRBD1|TRBV9|TRBJ2-1|NA
CASSGTGTNEQFF
TGTGCCAGCAGTGGGACAGGGACCAATGAGCAGTTCTTC
>NA|TRBV30|TRBJ1-6|NA
CAWSVETANSPLHF
TGTGCCTGGAGTGTAGAGACAGCGAATTCACCCCTCCACTTT
>NA|TRBV25-1|TRBJ1-1|NA
CASSGGQNTEAFF
TGTGCCAGCTCAGGCGGACAGAACACTGAAGCTTTCTTT
>TRBD1|TRBV27|TRBJ2-1|NA
CASKVAGGRDEQFF
TGTGCCAGCAAGGTGGCAGGGGGCCGGGATGAGCAGTTCTTC
>TRBD2|TRBV14|TRBJ2-1|NA
CASSQTELAAWNEQFF
TGTGCCAGCAGCCAAACAGAGCTAGCGGCCTGGAATGAGCAGTTCTTC
>NA|TRBV7-2|TRBJ1-5|NA
CASSHGGSSQPQHF
TGTGCCAGCAGCCATGGGGGGAGCAGTCAGCCCCAGCATTTT
>NA|TRBV14|TRBJ2-5|NA
CASSQIGVGETQYF
TGTGCCAGCAGCCAGATCGGGGTCGGGGAGACCCAGTACTTC
>NA|TRBV19|TRBJ1-5|NA
CASSMDGQVPPQHF
TGTGCCAGTAGTATGGATGGACAAGTCCCACCCCAGCATTTT
>NA|TRBV5-8|TRBJ2-5|NA
CASSLEHFGTQYF
TGTGCCAGCAGCTTGGAACATTTTGGGACCCAGTACTTC
>TRBD1|TRBV11-2|TRBJ2-2|NA
CASSLSKGADTGELFF
TGTGCCAGCAGCTTAAGTAAGGGGGCGGACACCGGGGAGCTGTTTTTT
>NA|TRBV7-6|TRBJ1-4|NA
CASSLAGQGNEKLFF
TGTGCCAGCAGCTTAGCGGGGCAGGGGAATGAAAAACTGTTTTTT
>TRBD1|TRBV9|TRBJ2-6|NA
CASSVGQGFSGANVLTF
TGTGCCAGCAGCGTCGGACAGGGCTTCTCTGGGGCCAACGTCCTGACTTTC
>NA|TRBV19|TRBJ1-2|few
CASTTAGRWYGYTF
TGTGCCAGTACAACGGCAGGGCGGTGGTATGGCTACACCTTC
>NA|TRBV6-6|TRBJ1-4|NA
CASSFIRGDAIF
TGTGCCAGCAGCTTTATCCGGGGGGACGCTATCTTT
>NA|TRBV7-8|TRBJ1-4|NA
CASSLVGGANEKLFF
TGTGCCAGCAGCTTAGTTGGAGGTGCTAATGAAAAACTGTTTTTT
>TRBD1|TRBV2|TRBJ1-1|NA
CASSDGDRGFGGNTEAFF
TGTGCCAGCAGTGATGGGGACAGGGGGTTCGGTGGGAACACTGAAGCTTTCTTT
>NA|TRBV9|TRBJ2-1|once
CASSPEVSLYNEQFF
TGTGCCAGCAGCCCAGAGGTTTCACTTTACAATGAGCAGTTCTTC
>TRBD1|TRBV7-2|TRBJ2-5|NA
CASSFGQGQETQYF
TGTGCCAGCAGCTTCGGACAGGGCCAAGAGACCCAGTACTTC
>NA|TRBV6-5|TRBJ1-1|NA
CASTMLGGTEAFF
TGTGCCAGCACAATGCTAGGGGGCACTGAAGCTTTCTTT
>TRBD2|TRBV28|TRBJ2-5|NA
CASIPAGGPVTQYF
TGTGCCAGCATCCCCGCGGGGGGGCCTGTGACCCAGTACTTC
>NA|TRBV19|TRBJ1-4|NA
CASKAAATNEKLFF
TGTGCCAGTAAAGCGGCAGCAACTAATGAAAAACTGTTTTTT
>TRBD2|TRBV5-1|TRBJ2-1|NA
CASSLGAGGNYNEQFF
TGCGCCAGCAGCTTAGGGGCGGGGGGAAACTACAATGAGCAGTTCTTC
>TRBD2|TRBV9|TRBJ2-2|NA
CASSAVGTSGVVGELFF
TGTGCCAGCAGCGCCGTGGGGACTAGCGGGGTCGTCGGGGAGCTGTTTTTT
>NA|TRBV4-3|TRBJ2-2|few
CASRPATGANTGELFF
TGCGCCAGCAGACCCGCGACGGGGGCGAACACCGGGGAGCTGTTTTTT